The present T cell receptor beta chain was sequenced within a study of blood T cell repertoires in COVID-19. Overall study: Sources were T cells, B-cell-depleted T cells, or PBMCs; the material itself was cDNA or gDNA.

V lost 5 bases and J 6 bases, leaving 19 bases between the germline ends. The CDR3 is 15 amino acids. Germline-derived CDR1 and CDR2 are SEHNR and FQNEAQ (reference sequence). This table comes from immunoSEQ multiplex PCR, and its TCRdb copy is limited to in-frame clones, with some not included. The sample holds about 100,000 clones, over 80% seen once. Source material: peripheral blood. The clonotype originates from a human donor with active COVID-19. The donor label of this sample is uncertain. The rearrangement uses TRBV7-9 and TRBJ1-1, with a possible D match to TRBD1 (5 bases). The CDR3 region has the DNA TGTGCCAGCAGCGACGGTAGGGACTCCTTCGCTGAAGCTTTCTTT. Translation gives CASSDGRDSFAEAFF.